This record concerns one TCR beta chain sequence. Its matching antigen is unknown. One junction end does not reproduce the germline sequence, and a read error may be involved. Sequencing was performed with immunoSEQ multiplex PCR; in TCRdb, only in-frame clones are kept and a portion is missing. This table holds about 310,000 clones, almost 80% found once. Cryopreserved PBMCs supplied about 2 micrograms of genomic DNA for TCR beta libraries. These data originate in a study of cytotoxic CD8 clonotypes in ibrutinib-treated CLL. Study-level findings and limits: The study found public clonotypes uncommon, contracting or stable on treatment.

This CDR3 is built from 13 residues. CDR1 is LNHDA, CDR2 SQIVND, per germline (reference sequence). The TCR originated in a human donor with chronic lymphocytic leukemia. J is TRBJ2-3 and V is TRBV19; D might be TRBD2 (6 bases). Specimen: PBMCs, collected before ibrutinib treatment. CDR3 sequence: CASRPGLTDRQYF. CDR3 nucleotide sequence: TGTGCCAGTAGACCGGGACTTACAGATAGGCAGTATTTT. The full variable domain, in which reference TRBV19 and TRBJ2-3 provide the parts outside the CDR3, is DGGITQSPKYLFRKEGQNVTLSCEQNLNHDAMYWYRQDPGQGLRLIYYSQIVNDFQKGDIAEGYSVSREKKESFPLTVTSAQKNPTAFYLCASRPGLTDRQYFGPGTRLTVL.